This T cell receptor (beta chain) derives from a study of T cells after yellow fever vaccination. Study details: SMART-Seq v4 Ultra Low Input served to prepare low-cell-number fractions. Study-wide findings and caveats: After the booster, around 95% of CD4 and more than 85% of CD8 primary-response clones were re-detected. CD4 and CD8 compartments shared a small share of clonotypes, likely from convergent recombination. Abundant bulk-population clonotypes could contaminate the FACS-sorted repertoires.

The CDR3 length is 13 residues. V lost 0 bases and J 2 bases, leaving 4 bases between the germline ends. The V gene's germline CDR1 is SGHTA and CDR2 FQGNSA. MiXCR was run by TCRdb on the 5' RACE reads, yielding one entry per CDR3 protein. The table lists some 350,000 distinct CDR3 sequences, approximately 4% of them singletons. This clonotype was counted at least ten times. The antigen remains unidentified. This clonotype originated in a man between 18 and 29 years old who received the YFV17D yellow fever vaccine. The genes are TRBV7-2 and TRBJ2-5; D gene ambiguous. The specimen comprised PBMCs, sampled 5 days after the yellow fever booster vaccination. The CDR3 region has the DNA TGTGCCAGCAGCTTAGCTCAACAAGAGACCCAGTACTTC. Translating it yields CASSLAQQETQYF.